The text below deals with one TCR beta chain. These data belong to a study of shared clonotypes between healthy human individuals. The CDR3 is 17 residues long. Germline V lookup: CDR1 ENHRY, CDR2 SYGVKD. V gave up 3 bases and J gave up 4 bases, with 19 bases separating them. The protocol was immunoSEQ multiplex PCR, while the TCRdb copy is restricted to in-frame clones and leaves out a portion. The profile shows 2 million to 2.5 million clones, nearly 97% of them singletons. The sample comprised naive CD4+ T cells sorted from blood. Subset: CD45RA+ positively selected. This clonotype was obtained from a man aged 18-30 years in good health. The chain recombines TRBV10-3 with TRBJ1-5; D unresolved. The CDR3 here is CAISEAGVSNLNQPQHF. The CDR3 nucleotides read TGTGCCATCAGTGAAGCGGGAGTGTCTAACCTTAATCAGCCCCAGCATTTT.